A single sample is the source of the 2 T cell receptor beta chains below, sequenced in a study of cytotoxic CD8 clonotypes in ibrutinib-treated CLL. TCRdb's copy holds only in-frame clones and misses some; the assay was immunoSEQ multiplex PCR. The sample lists about 29,000 clones, about 80% occurring once. Sequenced material: PBMCs, taken after 36 months of ibrutinib treatment. Receptors were obtained from a human donor with chronic lymphocytic leukemia.

The gene calls are TRBV2 and TRBJ1-1; weak D call: TRBD1 (6 bases). V was clipped by 5 bases and J by 2 bases, with 12 bases between them. Germline CDR1 reads SNHLY; CDR2 reads FYNNEI. CDR3 length: 14 amino acids. The CDR3 loop is CASSLAGTNTEAFF. The DNA for the CDR3 is TGTGCCAGCAGTCTGGCAGGGACAAACACTGAAGCTTTCTTT.

This chain joins TRBV5-1 and TRBJ1-3; 12 nucleotides match TRBD1. Germline trimming cut 0 bases from V and 1 base from J; bases unmatched to any gene: 5. CDR1 and CDR2 from the germline V gene are SGHRS and YFSETQ. The CDR3 totals 18 residues. CDR3 residues: CASSLVGDRGRSGNTIYF. Here the CDR3 DNA reads TGCGCCAGCAGCTTGGTGGGGGACAGGGGGCGTTCTGGAAACACCATATATTTT. The full variable domain, in which reference TRBV5-1 and TRBJ1-3 provide the parts outside the CDR3, is KAGVTQTPRYLIKTRGQQVTLSCSPISGHRSVSWYQQTPGQGLQFLFEYFSETQRNKGNFPGRFSGRQFSNSRSEMNVSTLELGDSALYLCASSLVGDRGRSGNTIYFGEGSWLTVV.